These 13 T cell receptor beta chains were sequenced from one sample in a study of T-cell reconstitution after alpha-beta-depleted transplantation in children. TCRbeta library construction was performed incorporating unique molecular identifiers. A single record per CDR3 protein comes from TCRdb applying MiXCR to the PCR reads. Of over 450,000 distinct CDR3 sequences listed, over 9.5% are singletons. The sequencing used PBMCs, collected before TCRalphabeta/CD19-depleted stem cell transplant. These receptors all come from a child aged 2-15 years with inherited bone marrow failure, due to receive a stem cell transplant.

Ten or more counts support this clonotype. The chain couples TRBV4-3 to TRBJ2-1, with 8 nucleotides matching TRBD2. Per the germline V gene, CDR1 is LGHNA and CDR2 is YSLEER. The CDR3 covers 16 residues. After removal of 3 bases from V and 10 bases from J, the junction contained 14 bases not matched to a gene. The CDR3: CASSQGWAGGVGEQFF. Written as DNA, the CDR3 is TGCGCCAGCAGCCAGGGGTGGGCGGGAGGAGTTGGCGAGCAGTTCTTC.

V gene TRBV24-1 combines with J gene TRBJ2-1; 8 positions match TRBD1. The CDR3 runs 18 residues. With 3 bases clipped from V and 1 base from J, the junction kept 10 bases outside the gene matches. Germline V gene data show CDR1 as KGHDR and CDR2 as SFDVKD. CDR3 protein: CATSDLHKDRESYNEQFF. The CDR3 DNA reads as TGTGCCACCAGTGATCTACACAAGGACAGGGAATCCTACAATGAGCAGTTCTTC.

This clonotype was recorded many times. V usage is TRBV12-3 or TRBV12-4 and J usage is TRBJ2-6; D remains ambiguous. With 4 bases removed from V and 0 bases from J, the gap between germline ends came to 4 bases. CDR3 length equals 14 residues. The DNA of the CDR3 is TGTGCCAGCAGTTGGGCCTCTGGGGCCAACGTCCTGACTTTC. Translated, it gives CASSWASGANVLTF.

This clonotype was seen more than once but under ten times. The genes are TRBV6-1 and TRBJ2-5, with 7 bases identical to TRBD1. CDR1 is MNHNS and CDR2 is SASEGT in the germline V gene. V was pared by 8 bases and J by 5 bases, with 14 bases of the junction left unmatched. CDR3 length: 15 amino acids. Here the CDR3 DNA reads TGTGCCAGCTCGGTTGGGGCAGGGGGTCGCGAGACCCAGTACTTC. Translating it yields CASSVGAGGRETQYF.

This chain connects TRBV15 to TRBJ2-7; TRBD2 aligns across 11 bases. The J segment lost 4 bases and the V segment lost 3 bases, leaving 8 bases of the junction unmatched. In germline, CDR1 is LNHNV, CDR2 YYDKDF (reference sequence). There are 16 residues in the CDR3. CDR3: CATSRGLAELSYEQYF. The CDR3 DNA follows: TGTGCCACCAGCAGGGGACTAGCGGAGCTCAGTTACGAGCAGTACTTC.

This rearrangement joins TRBV4-3 to TRBJ1-1; no firm D call. Germline V lookup: CDR1 LGHNA, CDR2 YSLEER. The CDR3 runs to 15 residues. V lost 1 base and J lost 5, with 14 bases in between. Written as DNA, the CDR3 is TGCGCCAGCAGCCAAGTAGAAGGGCGGATAACTGAAGCTTTCTTT. Protein product: CASSQVEGRITEAFF.

This clonotype was detected ten times or more. V and J are TRBV4-3 and TRBJ1-4, with D possibly being TRBD1 (5 bases). The CDR3 spans 13 residues. The V end was cut by 3 bases, the J end by 9 bases, with 11 bases between. Germline-derived CDR1 and CDR2 are LGHNA and YSLEER. The CDR3 DNA reads as TGCGCCAGCAGCCAGGGTCAGGGCCAAAAACTGTTTTTT. This sequence encodes CASSQGQGQKLFF.

Regarding this clonotype: The junction departs from germline at one end; a sequencing error may be responsible. The CDR3 nucleotides read TGTGCCTGGCTACGCGACGGGAACAGCGGGGAGCTGTTTTTT. Its translation: CAWLRDGNSGELFF. The J gene is TRBJ2-2, the V gene TRBV30; a possible D gene is TRBD2 (5 bases). CDR3 length: 14 amino acids. CDR1 and CDR2 (germline): GTSNPN, SVGIG (reference sequence). The whole variable domain, filled in from reference TRBV30 and TRBJ2-2, reads SQTIHQWPATLVQPVGSPLSLECTVEGTSNPNLYWYRQAAGRGLQLLFYSVGIGQISSEVPQNLSASRPQDRQFILSSKKLLLSDSGFYLCAWLRDGNSGELFFGEGSRLTVL.

This clonotype appeared many times. The V call is TRBV27, the J call TRBJ2-5; either TRBD1 or TRBD2 may supply D (5 bases each). V was pared by 8 bases and J by 5 bases, with 15 bases between. Per the germline V gene, CDR1 is MNHEY and CDR2 is SMNVEV (reference sequence). The length of the CDR3 is 13 residues. CDR3 residues: CASGTETQETQYF. The CDR3 DNA is TGTGCCAGCGGGACGGAAACGCAGGAGACCCAGTACTTC.

This chain uses TRBV28 with TRBJ2-1, with D hard to call. Deletions cut 7 bases from V and 4 bases from J, with 5 bases between. The germline gives CDR1 MDHEN, CDR2 SYDVKM. The CDR3 runs 11 residues. The CDR3 DNA reads TGTGCCAGCAAGGTATACAATGAGCAGTTCTTC. It codes for CASKVYNEQFF.

The table lists this clonotype with many counts. This chain uses TRBV6-5 with TRBJ1-2; D not resolved. CDR3 size: 18 residues. The germline V and J ends were trimmed by 0 bases and 1 base, with 18 bases remaining between them. The germline V gene has CDR1 MNHEY and CDR2 SVGAGI. The CDR3 DNA reads TGTGCCAGCAGTTACTCGGCAACCGTCGTCACTAATAACTATGGCTACACCTTC. Translation: CASSYSATVVTNNYGYTF.

The chain uses TRBV7-2 and TRBJ2-5, with D possibly called TRBD1 or TRBD2 (6 bases each). The germline gives CDR1 SGHTA, CDR2 FQGNSA. The V gene lost 2 bases and the J gene lost 1 base, with 17 bases spanning the gap. This CDR3 is 17 amino acids long. This CDR3 is CASSLLGGARSQETQYF. DNA for the CDR3: TGTGCCAGCAGCTTACTCGGGGGCGCGAGGTCCCAAGAGACCCAGTACTTC. The whole variable domain, remainder taken from reference TRBV7-2 and TRBJ2-5, is GAGVSQSPSNKVTEKGKDVELRCDPISGHTALYWYRQSLGQGLEFLIYFQGNSAPDKSGLPSDRFSAERTGGSVSTLTIQRTQQEDSAVYLCASSLLGGARSQETQYFGPGTRLLVL.

This clonotype showed up many times. The chain couples TRBV7-2 to TRBJ2-5; no definite D call. This CDR3 has 13 amino acids. V dropped 2 bases and J dropped 2 bases, with 6 bases sitting between them. Germline V lookup: CDR1 SGHTA, CDR2 FQGNSA. As DNA, the CDR3 is TGTGCCAGCAGCTTATCGATTCAAGAGACCCAGTACTTC. Its translation is CASSLSIQETQYF.